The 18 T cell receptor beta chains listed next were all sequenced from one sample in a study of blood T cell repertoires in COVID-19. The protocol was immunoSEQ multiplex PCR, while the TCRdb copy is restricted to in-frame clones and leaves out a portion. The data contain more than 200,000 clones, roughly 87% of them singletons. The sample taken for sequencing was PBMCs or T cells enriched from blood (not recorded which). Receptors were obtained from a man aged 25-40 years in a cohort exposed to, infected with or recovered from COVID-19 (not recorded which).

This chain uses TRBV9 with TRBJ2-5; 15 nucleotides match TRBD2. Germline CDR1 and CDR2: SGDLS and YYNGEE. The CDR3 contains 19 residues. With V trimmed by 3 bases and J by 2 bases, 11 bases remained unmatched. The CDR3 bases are TGTGCCAGCAGCGGGCCCCCCCCGGGACTAGCGGGAGGACAAGAGACCCAGTACTTC. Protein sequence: CASSGPPPGLAGGQETQYF.

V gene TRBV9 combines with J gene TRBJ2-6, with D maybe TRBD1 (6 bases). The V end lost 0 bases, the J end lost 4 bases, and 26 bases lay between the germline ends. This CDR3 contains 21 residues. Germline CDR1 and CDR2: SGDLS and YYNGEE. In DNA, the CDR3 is TGTGCCAGCAGCGTAGGTGTTTCAGGGACATGGCTTAGTAGGGGGGCCAACGTCCTGACTTTC. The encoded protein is CASSVGVSGTWLSRGANVLTF.

CDR3 DNA: TGTGCCAGCAGCCAGACAGGGGACGAGCAGTACTTC. Translating gives CASSQTGDEQYF. The chain uses TRBV6-2 or TRBV6-3 and TRBJ2-7; 8 bases match TRBD1. There are 12 residues in the CDR3. V was clipped by 6 bases and J by 5 bases; unmatched bases: 3. In germline, CDR1 is MNHEY, CDR2 SVGEGT.

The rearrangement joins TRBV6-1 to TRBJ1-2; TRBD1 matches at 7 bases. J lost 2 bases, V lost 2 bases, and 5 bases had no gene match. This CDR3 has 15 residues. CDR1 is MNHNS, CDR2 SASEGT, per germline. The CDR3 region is CASSEYAGGNYGYTF. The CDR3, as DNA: TGTGCCAGCAGTGAATATGCAGGGGGAAACTATGGCTACACCTTC.

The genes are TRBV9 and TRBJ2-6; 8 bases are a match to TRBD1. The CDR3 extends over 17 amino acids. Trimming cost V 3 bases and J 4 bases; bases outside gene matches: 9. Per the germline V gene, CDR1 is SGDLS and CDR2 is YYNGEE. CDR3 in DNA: TGTGCCAGCAGCGGCCGGGACAGGCTCTCGGGGGCCAACGTCCTGACTTTC. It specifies CASSGRDRLSGANVLTF.

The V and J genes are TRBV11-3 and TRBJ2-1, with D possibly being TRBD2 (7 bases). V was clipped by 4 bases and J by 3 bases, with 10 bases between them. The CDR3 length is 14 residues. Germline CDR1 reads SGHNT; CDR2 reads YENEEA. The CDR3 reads CASSCGGDYNEQFF. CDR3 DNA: TGTGCCAGCAGCTGCGGGGGCGACTACAATGAGCAGTTCTTC.

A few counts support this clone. The CDR3 here is CASSLRTGEYSPLHF. The CDR3 DNA reads TGTGCCAGCAGCTTAAGGACAGGGGAGTATTCACCCCTCCACTTT. This sequence joins TRBV7-8 and TRBJ1-6; 9 bases are a match to TRBD1. Germline V gene data show CDR1 as SGHVS and CDR2 as FQNEAQ. The CDR3 spans 15 residues. Unmatched junction bases numbered 4, after V lost 2 bases and J lost 8 bases. Together with reference TRBV7-8 and TRBJ1-6, the CDR3 gives the full variable domain: GAGVSQSPRYKVAKRGQDVALRCDPISGHVSLFWYQQALGQGPEFLTYFQNEAQLDKSGLPSDRFFAERPEGSVSTLKIQRTQQEDSAVYLCASSLRTGEYSPLHFGNGTRLTVT.

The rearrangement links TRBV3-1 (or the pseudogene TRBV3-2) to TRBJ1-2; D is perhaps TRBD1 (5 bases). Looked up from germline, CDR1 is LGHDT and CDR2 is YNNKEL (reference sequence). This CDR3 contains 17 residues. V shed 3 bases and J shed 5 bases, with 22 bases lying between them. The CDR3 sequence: CASSHPPGGSRDYGYTF. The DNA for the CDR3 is TGTGCCAGCAGCCACCCTCCGGGGGGGAGCAGGGATTATGGCTACACCTTC.

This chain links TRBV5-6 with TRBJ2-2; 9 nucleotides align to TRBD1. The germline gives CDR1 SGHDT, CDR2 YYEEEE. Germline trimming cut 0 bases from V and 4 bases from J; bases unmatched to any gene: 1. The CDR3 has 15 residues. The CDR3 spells CASSLGDRATGELFF. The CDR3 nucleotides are TGTGCCAGCAGCTTGGGGGACAGGGCCACCGGGGAGCTGTTTTTT.

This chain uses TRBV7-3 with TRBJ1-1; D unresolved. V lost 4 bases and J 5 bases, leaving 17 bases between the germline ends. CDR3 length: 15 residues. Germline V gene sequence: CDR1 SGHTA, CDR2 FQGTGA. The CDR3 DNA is TGTGCCAGCAGCTCCGATACGAGGGAGTGGACTGAAGCTTTCTTT. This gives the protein CASSSDTREWTEAFF.

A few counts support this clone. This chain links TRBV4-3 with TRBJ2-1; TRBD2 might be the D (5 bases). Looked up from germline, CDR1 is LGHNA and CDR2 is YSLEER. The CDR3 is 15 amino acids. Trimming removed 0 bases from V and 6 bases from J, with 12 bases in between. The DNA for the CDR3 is TGCGCCAGCAGCCAAGATACGGGGTCCGGCAATGAGCAGTTCTTC. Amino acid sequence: CASSQDTGSGNEQFF.

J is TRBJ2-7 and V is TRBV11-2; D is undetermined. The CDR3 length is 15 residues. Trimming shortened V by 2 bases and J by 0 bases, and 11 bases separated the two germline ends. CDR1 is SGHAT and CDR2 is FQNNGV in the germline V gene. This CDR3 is CASSLQRYPSYEQYF. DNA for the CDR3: TGTGCCAGCAGCTTACAGCGCTACCCCTCCTACGAGCAGTACTTC.

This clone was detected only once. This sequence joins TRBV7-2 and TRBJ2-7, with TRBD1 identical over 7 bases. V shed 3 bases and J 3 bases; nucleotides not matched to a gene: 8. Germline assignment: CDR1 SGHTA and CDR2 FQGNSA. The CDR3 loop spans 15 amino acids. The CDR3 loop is CASSFYRGENYEQYF. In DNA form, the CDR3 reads TGTGCCAGCAGCTTTTACAGGGGTGAAAACTACGAGCAGTACTTC.

The CDR3 DNA sequence: TGTGCCAGCAACTCCCTCGGGGGGACGCGGAGGGGGCAGTACTTC. Protein: CASNSLGGTRRGQYF. The V call is TRBV6-5, the J call TRBJ2-7, with TRBD2 matching 7 bases. Germline values: CDR1 MNHEY, CDR2 SVGAGI. CDR3 size: 15 residues. With 7 bases clipped from V and 9 bases from J, the junction kept 18 bases outside the gene matches.

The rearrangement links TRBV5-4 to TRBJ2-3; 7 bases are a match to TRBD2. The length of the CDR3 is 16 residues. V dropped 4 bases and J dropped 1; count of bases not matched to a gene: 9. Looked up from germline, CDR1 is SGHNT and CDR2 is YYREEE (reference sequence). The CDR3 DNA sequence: TGTGCCAGCAGCGTTCTGATGGCGGGAGGCACAGATACGCAGTATTTT. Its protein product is CASSVLMAGGTDTQYF.

The CDR3, as DNA: TGTGCCAGCGGCGACGGAGGGGCCTCACATGGCTACACCTTC. Protein sequence: CASGDGGASHGYTF. V usage is TRBV28 and J usage is TRBJ1-2; a possible D gene is TRBD1 (5 bases). Between the trimmed V and J ends, which lost 8 bases and 6 bases, there was a span of 19 bases. The CDR3 length is 14 residues. CDR1 MDHEN and CDR2 SYDVKM come from the germline V gene.

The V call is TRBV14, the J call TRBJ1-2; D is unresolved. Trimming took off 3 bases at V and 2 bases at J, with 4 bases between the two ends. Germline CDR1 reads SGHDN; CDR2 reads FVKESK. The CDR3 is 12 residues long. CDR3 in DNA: TGTGCCAGCAGCCAGCAGAACTATGGCTACACCTTC. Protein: CASSQQNYGYTF.

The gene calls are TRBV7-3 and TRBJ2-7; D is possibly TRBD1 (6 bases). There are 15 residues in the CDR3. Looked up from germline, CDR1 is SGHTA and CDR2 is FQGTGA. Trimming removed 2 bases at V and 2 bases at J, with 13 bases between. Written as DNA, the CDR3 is TGTGCCAGCAGCTTAGGCGCAGGGACACCCTACGAGCAGTACTTC. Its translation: CASSLGAGTPYEQYF.